This T cell receptor (beta chain) was documented in a study of blood T cell repertoires in COVID-19. The assay was immunoSEQ multiplex PCR, and TCRdb's table has in-frame clones only and misses some. The data contain roughly 56,000 clones, 87% of them singletons. V shed 5 bases and J shed 15 bases, with 13 bases lying between them. This CDR3 comprises 11 residues. From germline, CDR1 is LNHDA and CDR2 SQIVND (reference sequence). This chain connects TRBV19 to TRBJ1-4, with TRBD1 as a possible D gene (5 bases). Sequenced material: peripheral blood. This TCR was sampled from a man between 50 and 59 years old with active COVID-19. The CDR3 region is CASSSQGIVFF. The CDR3 region has the DNA TGTGCCAGTAGTTCCCAGGGTATAGTGTTTTTT.